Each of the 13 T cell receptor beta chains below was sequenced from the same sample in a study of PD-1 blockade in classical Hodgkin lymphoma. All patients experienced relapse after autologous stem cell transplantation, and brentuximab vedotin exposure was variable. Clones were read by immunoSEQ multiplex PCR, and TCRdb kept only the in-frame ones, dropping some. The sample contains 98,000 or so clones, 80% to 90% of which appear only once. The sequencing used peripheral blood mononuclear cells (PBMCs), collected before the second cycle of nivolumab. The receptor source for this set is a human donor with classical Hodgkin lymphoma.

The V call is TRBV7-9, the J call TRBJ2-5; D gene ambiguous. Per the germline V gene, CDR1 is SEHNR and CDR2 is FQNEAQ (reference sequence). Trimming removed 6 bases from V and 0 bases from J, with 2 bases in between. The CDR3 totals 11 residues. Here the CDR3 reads CASRYQETQYF. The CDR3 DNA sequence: TGTGCCAGCAGATACCAAGAGACCCAGTACTTC.

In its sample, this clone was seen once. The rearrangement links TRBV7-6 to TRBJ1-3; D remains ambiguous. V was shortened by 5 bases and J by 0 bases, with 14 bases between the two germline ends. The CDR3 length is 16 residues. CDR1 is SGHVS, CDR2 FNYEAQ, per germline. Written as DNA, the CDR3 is TGTGCCAGCAGCAACGCTTGGGGTAGCTCTGGAAACACCATATATTTT. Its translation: CASSNAWGSSGNTIYF.

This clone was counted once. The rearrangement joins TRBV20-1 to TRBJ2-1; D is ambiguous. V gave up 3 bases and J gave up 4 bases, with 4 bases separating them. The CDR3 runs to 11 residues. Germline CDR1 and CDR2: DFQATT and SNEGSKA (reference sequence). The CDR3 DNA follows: TGCAGTGCTAGTAAATACAATGAGCAGTTCTTC. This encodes CSASKYNEQFF.

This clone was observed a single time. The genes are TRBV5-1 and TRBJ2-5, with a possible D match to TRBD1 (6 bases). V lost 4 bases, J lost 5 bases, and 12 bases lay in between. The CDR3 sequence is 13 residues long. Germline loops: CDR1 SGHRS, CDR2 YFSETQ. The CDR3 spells CASSPRDKETQYF. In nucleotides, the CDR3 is TGCGCCAGCAGCCCCCGGGACAAGGAGACCCAGTACTTC.

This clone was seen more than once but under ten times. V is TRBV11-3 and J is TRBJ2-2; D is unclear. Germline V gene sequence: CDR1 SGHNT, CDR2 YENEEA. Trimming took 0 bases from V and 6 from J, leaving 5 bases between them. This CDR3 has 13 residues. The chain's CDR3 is CASSLDFSGELFF. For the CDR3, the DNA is TGTGCCAGCAGCTTAGATTTCTCCGGGGAGCTGTTTTTT.

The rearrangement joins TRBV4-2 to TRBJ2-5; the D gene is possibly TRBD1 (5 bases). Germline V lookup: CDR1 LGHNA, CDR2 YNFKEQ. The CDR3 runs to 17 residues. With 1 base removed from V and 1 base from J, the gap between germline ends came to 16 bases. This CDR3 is CASSQGTARGPQETQYF. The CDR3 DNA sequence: TGTGCCAGCAGCCAAGGGACCGCTAGGGGCCCCCAAGAGACCCAGTACTTC.

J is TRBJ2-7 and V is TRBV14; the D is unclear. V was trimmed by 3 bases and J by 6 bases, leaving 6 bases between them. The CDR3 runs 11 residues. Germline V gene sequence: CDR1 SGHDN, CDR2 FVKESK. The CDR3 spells CASSQAFEQYF. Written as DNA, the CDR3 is TGTGCCAGCAGCCAGGCCTTCGAGCAGTACTTC. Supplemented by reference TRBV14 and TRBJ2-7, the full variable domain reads EAGVTQFPSHSVIEKGQTVTLRCDPISGHDNLYWYRRVMGKEIKFLLHFVKESKQDESGMPNNRFLAERTGGTYSTLKVQPAELEDSGVYFCASSQAFEQYFGPGTRLTVT.

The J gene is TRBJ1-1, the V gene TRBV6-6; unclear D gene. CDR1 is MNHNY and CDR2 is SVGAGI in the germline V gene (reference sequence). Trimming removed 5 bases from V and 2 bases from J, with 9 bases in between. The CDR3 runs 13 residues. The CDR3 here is CASSRDPNTEAFF. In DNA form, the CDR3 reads TGTGCCAGCAGTCGTGACCCAAACACTGAAGCTTTCTTT.

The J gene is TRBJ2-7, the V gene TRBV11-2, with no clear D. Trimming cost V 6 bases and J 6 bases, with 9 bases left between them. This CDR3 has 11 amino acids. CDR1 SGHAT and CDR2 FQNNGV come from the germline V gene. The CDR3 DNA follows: TGTGCCAGCAGTTCCCACTTCGAGCAGTACTTC. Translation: CASSSHFEQYF.

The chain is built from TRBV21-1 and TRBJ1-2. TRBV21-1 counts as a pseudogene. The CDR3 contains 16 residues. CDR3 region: CARGGSRTVFSYGYTF. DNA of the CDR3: TGTGCCAGGGGGGGATCTAGGACAGTTTTTAGCTATGGCTACACCTTC.

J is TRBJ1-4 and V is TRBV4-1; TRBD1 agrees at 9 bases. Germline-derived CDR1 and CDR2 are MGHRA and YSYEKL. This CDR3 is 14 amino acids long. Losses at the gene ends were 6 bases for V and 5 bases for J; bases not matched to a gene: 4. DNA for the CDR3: TGCGCCAGCAGTCTCGACAGGGGGAATGAAAAACTGTTTTTT. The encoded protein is CASSLDRGNEKLFF.

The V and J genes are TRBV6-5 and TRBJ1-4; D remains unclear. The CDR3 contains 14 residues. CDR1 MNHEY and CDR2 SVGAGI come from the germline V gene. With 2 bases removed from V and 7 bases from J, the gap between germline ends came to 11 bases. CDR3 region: CASSYELKGEKLFF. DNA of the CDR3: TGTGCCAGCAGTTACGAACTTAAGGGTGAAAAACTGTTTTTT.

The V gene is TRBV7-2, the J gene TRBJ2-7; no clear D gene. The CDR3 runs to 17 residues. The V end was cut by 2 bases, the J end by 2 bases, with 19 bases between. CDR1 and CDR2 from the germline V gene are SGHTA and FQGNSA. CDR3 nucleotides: TGTGCCAGCAGCTTAAACCCTCCAACTTTGAGCACCTACGAGCAGTACTTC. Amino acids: CASSLNPPTLSTYEQYF. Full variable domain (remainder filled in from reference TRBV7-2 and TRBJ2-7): GAGVSQSPSNKVTEKGKDVELRCDPISGHTALYWYRQSLGQGLEFLIYFQGNSAPDKSGLPSDRFSAERTGGSVSTLTIQRTQQEDSAVYLCASSLNPPTLSTYEQYFGPGTRLTVT.